The entry that follows covers one TCR beta chain sequence. Its antigen is as yet unknown. Conventional CD4+ T cells were sorted from blood as CD25-low CD127-high cells. The sample is drawn from a study of regulatory and conventional T cells in RAG deficiency. Study-level points and caveats: Omenn syndrome and CID/AS patients had approximately 100-fold fewer unique Treg TCR beta sequences, versus around 10-fold elsewhere. Shorter CDR3s in all patient subsets; >75% Treg-Tconv overlap in Omenn.

Clones were read by immunoSEQ multiplex PCR, and TCRdb kept only the in-frame ones, dropping some. The repertoire includes about 34,000 clones, about 70% of them detected once, and just under 3.5% sits in the top ten. The data were also submitted as part of a second study, on regulatory T cells. That study adds: The PCR used 52 TRBV and 13 TRBJ primers.

This sequence originates from a human donor in good health. Material for sequencing was CD4+ effector T cells sorted from blood.

The CDR3 loop is CASSETGETQYF. CDR3 DNA sequence: TGTGCCAGCAGTGAAACGGGGGAGACCCAGTACTTC. The chain has TRBV2 and TRBJ2-5; tentative D call: TRBD2 (5 bases). The ends were cut back, 2 bases at V and 5 bases at J, with 6 bases in the middle. Germline V CDR1 and CDR2: SNHLY, FYNNEI. This CDR3 is 12 amino acids long. Based on the CDR3 plus reference TRBV2 and TRBJ2-5, the full variable domain is EPEVTQTPSHQVTQMGQEVILRCVPISNHLYFYWYRQILGQKVEFLVSFYNNEISEKSEIFDDQFSVERPDGSNFTLKIRSTKLEDSAMYFCASSETGETQYFGPGTRLLVL.